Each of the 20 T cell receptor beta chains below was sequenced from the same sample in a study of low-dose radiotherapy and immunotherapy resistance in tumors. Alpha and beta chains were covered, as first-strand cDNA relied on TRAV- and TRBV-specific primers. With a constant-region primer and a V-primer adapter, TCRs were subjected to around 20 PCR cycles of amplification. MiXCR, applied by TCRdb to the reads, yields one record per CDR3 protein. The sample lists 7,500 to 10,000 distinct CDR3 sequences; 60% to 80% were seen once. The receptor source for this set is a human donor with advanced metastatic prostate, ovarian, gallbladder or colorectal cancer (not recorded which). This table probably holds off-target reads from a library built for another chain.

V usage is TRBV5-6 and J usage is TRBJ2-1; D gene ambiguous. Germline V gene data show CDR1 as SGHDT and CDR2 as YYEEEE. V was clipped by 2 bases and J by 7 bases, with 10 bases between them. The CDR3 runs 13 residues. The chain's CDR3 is CASSFWQANEQFF. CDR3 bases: TGTGCCAGCAGCTTTTGGCAGGCGAATGAGCAGTTCTTC.

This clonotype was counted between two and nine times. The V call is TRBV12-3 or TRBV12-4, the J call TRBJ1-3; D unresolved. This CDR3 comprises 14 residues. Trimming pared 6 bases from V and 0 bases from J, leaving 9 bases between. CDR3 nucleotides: TGTGCCAGCAGGGCCCCTTCCTCTGGAAACACCATATATTTT. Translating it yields CASRAPSSGNTIYF.

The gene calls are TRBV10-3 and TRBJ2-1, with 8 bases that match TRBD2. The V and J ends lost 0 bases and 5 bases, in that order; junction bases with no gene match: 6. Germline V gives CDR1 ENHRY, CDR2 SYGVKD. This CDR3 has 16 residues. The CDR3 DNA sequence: TGTGCCATCAGTGAGTCGTTTAGCGGGATAAACAATGAGCAGTTCTTC. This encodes CAISESFSGINNEQFF.

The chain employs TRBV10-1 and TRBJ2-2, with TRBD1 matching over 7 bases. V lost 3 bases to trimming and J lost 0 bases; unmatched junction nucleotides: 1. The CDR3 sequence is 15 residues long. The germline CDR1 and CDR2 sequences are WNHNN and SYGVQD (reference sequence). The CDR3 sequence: CASSEGTANTGELFF. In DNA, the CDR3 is TGCGCCAGCAGTGAAGGGACAGCGAACACCGGGGAGCTGTTTTTT.

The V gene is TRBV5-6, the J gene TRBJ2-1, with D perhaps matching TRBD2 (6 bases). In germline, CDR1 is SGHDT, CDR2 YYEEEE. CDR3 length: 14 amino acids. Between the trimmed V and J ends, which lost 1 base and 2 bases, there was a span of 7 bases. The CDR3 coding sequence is TGTGCCAGCAGCTTGTCGGGAGCCTACAATGAGCAGTTCTTC. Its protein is CASSLSGAYNEQFF.

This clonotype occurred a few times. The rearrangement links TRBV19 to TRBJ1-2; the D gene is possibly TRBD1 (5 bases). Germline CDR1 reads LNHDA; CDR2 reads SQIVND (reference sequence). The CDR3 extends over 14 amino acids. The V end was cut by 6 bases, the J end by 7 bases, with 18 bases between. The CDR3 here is CASSEDGAVSGYTF. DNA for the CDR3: TGTGCCAGTAGCGAAGACGGGGCCGTGAGTGGCTACACCTTC. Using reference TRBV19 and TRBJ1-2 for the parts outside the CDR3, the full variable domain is DGGITQSPKYLFRKEGQNVTLSCEQNLNHDAMYWYRQDPGQGLRLIYYSQIVNDFQKGDIAEGYSVSREKKESFPLTVTSAQKNPTAFYLCASSEDGAVSGYTFGSGTRLTVV.

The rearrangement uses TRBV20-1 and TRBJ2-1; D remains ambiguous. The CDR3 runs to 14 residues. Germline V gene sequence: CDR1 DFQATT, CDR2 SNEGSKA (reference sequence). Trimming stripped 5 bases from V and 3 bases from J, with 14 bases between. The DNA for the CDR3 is TGCAGTGCTCCCCGGACGGAAGGCTACAATGAGCAGTTCTTC. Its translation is CSAPRTEGYNEQFF.

The CDR3 region has the DNA TGTGCCAGCAGCCCCCAGGAGCGGGGTGTAGAGACCCAGTACTTC. Residues: CASSPQERGVETQYF. The chain combines TRBV7-8 with TRBJ2-5, with TRBD2 matching 7 bases. Germline CDR1 is SGHVS and CDR2 is FQNEAQ. The CDR3 totals 15 residues. The trim removed 5 bases at V and 4 bases at J, leaving 10 bases unmatched.

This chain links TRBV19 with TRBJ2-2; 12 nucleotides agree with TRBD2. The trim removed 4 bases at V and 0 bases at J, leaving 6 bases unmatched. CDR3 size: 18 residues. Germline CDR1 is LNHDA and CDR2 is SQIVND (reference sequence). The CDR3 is CASSTLLAGGPNTGELFF. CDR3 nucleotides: TGTGCCAGTAGTACTCTTCTAGCGGGAGGGCCGAACACCGGGGAGCTGTTTTTT.

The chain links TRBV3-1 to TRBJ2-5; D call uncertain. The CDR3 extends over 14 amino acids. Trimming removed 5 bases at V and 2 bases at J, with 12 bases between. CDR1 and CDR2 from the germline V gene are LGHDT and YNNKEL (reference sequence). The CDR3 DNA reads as TGTGCCAGCAGCTGGCCGGGCCGTCAAGAGACCCAGTACTTC. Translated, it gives CASSWPGRQETQYF.

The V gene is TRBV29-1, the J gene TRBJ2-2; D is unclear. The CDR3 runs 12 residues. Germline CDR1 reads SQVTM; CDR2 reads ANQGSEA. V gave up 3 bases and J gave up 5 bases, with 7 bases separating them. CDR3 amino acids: CSVEIKTGELFF. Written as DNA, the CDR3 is TGCAGCGTTGAGATAAAGACCGGGGAGCTGTTTTTT.

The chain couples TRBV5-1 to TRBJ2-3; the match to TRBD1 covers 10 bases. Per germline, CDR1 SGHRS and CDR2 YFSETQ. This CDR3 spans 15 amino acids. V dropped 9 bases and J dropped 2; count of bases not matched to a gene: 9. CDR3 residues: CATADRGLFTDTQYF. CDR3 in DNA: TGCGCCACCGCCGACAGGGGGCTTTTCACAGATACGCAGTATTTT.

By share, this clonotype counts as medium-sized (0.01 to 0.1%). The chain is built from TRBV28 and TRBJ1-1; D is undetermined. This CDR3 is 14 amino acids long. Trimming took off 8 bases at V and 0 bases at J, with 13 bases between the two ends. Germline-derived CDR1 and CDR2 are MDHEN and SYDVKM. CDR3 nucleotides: TGTGCCAGCGCCTCGGGAGCGTTGAACACTGAAGCTTTCTTT. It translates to CASASGALNTEAFF.

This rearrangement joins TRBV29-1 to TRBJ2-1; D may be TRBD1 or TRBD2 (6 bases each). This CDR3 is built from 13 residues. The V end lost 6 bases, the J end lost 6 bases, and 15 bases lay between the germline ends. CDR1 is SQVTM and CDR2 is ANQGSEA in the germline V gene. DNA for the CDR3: TGCAGCGTCAGGGGACTTAGGGGCAATGAGCAGTTCTTC. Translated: CSVRGLRGNEQFF.

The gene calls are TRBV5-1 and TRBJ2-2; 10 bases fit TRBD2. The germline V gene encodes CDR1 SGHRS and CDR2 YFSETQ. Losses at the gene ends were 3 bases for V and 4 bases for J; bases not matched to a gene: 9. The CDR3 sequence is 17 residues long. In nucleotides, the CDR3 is TGCGCCAGCAGCTCCCCAACTAGCGGGATGACCACCGGGGAGCTGTTTTTT. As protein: CASSSPTSGMTTGELFF. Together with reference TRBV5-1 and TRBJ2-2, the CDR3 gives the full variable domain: KAGVTQTPRYLIKTRGQQVTLSCSPISGHRSVSWYQQTPGQGLQFLFEYFSETQRNKGNFPGRFSGRQFSNSRSEMNVSTLELGDSALYLCASSSPTSGMTTGELFFGEGSRLTVL.

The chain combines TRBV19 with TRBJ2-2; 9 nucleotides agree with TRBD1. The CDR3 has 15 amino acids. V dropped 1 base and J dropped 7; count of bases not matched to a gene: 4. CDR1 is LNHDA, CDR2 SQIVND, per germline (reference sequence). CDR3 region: CASSIAGQGGGELFF. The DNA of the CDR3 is TGTGCCAGTAGTATAGCGGGACAGGGAGGCGGGGAGCTGTTTTTT.

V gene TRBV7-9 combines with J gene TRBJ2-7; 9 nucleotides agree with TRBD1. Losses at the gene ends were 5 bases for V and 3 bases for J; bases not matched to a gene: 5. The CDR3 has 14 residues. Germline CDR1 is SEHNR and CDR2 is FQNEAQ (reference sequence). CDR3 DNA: TGTGCCAGCAGCCCCGGGACAGGGATCTACGAGCAGTACTTC. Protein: CASSPGTGIYEQYF.

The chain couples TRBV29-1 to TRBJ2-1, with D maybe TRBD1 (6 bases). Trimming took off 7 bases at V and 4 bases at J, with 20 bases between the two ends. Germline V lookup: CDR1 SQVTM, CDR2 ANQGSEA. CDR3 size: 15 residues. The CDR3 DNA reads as TGCAGCGCACTTCCTACAGGGCTGAGATACAATGAGCAGTTCTTC. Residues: CSALPTGLRYNEQFF.

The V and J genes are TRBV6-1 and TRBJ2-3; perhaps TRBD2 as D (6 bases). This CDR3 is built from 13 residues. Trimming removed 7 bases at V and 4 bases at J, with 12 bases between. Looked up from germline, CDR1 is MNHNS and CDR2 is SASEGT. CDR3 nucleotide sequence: TGTGCCAGCATGCCCGGGGAGGCAGATACGCAGTATTTT. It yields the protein CASMPGEADTQYF.

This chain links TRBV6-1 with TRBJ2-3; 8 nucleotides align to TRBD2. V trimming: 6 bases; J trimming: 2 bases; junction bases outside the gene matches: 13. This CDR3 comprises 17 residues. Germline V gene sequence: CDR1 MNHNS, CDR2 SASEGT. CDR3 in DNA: TGTGCCAGCAGCCCATTCCGGGCGGGGGGCACCACAGATACGCAGTATTTT. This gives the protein CASSPFRAGGTTDTQYF.